This T cell receptor (beta chain) was recorded in a study of T cell responses to AZD1222 COVID-19 vaccine. V was pared by 1 base and J by 10 bases, with 11 bases between. Looked up from germline, CDR1 is MNHNS and CDR2 is SASEGT. The CDR3 covers 14 residues. Findings of the study overall: Repertoires in all cases were sampled only once the peak T cell response had passed. Donors were largely white British and mainly female; clonal diversity was possibly underestimated. A rise in Spike-specific TCR breadth and depth followed two AZD1222 doses.

Notes on this clone: What it binds is unknown.

Generated by immunoSEQ multiplex PCR, the TCRdb table keeps only in-frame clones and is missing some. The profile shows about 140,000 clones, more than 80% of them singletons. This clonotype was obtained from an adult in good health. The chain has TRBV6-1 and TRBJ1-6, with D hard to call. Specimen: peripheral blood, collected on day 0 of AZD1222 vaccination. Written as DNA, the CDR3 is TGTGCCAGCAGTGAAGACGGGTGGATCTCACCCCTCCACTTT. This translates into CASSEDGWISPLHF.